This is a list of T cell receptor beta chains from one sample in a study of blood T cell repertoires in COVID-19. Profiling relied on immunoSEQ multiplex PCR, and the TCRdb table lists in-frame clones only, not all of them. Here the sample spans about 230,000 clones, approximately 82% being singletons. Input material: peripheral blood. Every receptor here comes from an older woman with active or convalescent COVID-19. Each CDR3 is given with its conserved first and last residue. The order of the fields is V gene, J gene, CDR3 protein.

v_gene: TRBV19; j_gene: TRBJ2-5; CDR3aa: CASSASAGAGETQYF
v_gene: TRBV28; j_gene: TRBJ2-5; CDR3aa: CASSSTGTPQETQYF
v_gene: TRBV30; j_gene: TRBJ1-2; CDR3aa: CAWSVRAGRDGYTF
v_gene: TRBV5-6; j_gene: TRBJ2-5; CDR3aa: CASSRDYQETQYF
v_gene: TRBV5-1; j_gene: TRBJ2-3; CDR3aa: CASSPSRPSGTPSTDTQYF
v_gene: TRBV5-1; j_gene: TRBJ2-5; CDR3aa: CASSSTPGYETQYF
v_gene: TRBV6-5; j_gene: TRBJ1-2; CDR3aa: CASTLQGLGGYTF
v_gene: TRBV27; j_gene: TRBJ1-2; CDR3aa: CASSSAVWDRGSANYGYTF
v_gene: TRBV5-6; j_gene: TRBJ2-2; CDR3aa: CASSDYGGPNTGELFF
v_gene: TRBV5-1; j_gene: TRBJ2-5; CDR3aa: CASSLVPLQETQYF
v_gene: TRBV30; j_gene: TRBJ2-1; CDR3aa: CAWSVGQQYSYNEQFF
v_gene: TRBV5-5; j_gene: TRBJ2-7; CDR3aa: CASSPPQGEEQYF
v_gene: TRBV3-1/TRBV3-2; j_gene: TRBJ2-1; CDR3aa: CASSQEGGAGVPAGGNEQFF
v_gene: TRBV10-3; j_gene: TRBJ2-7; CDR3aa: CAIRDLAGAYEQYF
v_gene: TRBV6-6; j_gene: TRBJ1-1; CDR3aa: CASSYRGEGTEAFF
v_gene: TRBV28; j_gene: TRBJ2-7; CDR3aa: CAISGTPYEQYF
v_gene: TRBV5-4; j_gene: TRBJ1-2; CDR3aa: CASSLAGVDYGYTF
v_gene: TRBV5-5; j_gene: TRBJ2-7; CDR3aa: CASSFGQGLREQYF
v_gene: TRBV5-4; j_gene: TRBJ2-3; CDR3aa: CASSLTTDTQYF
v_gene: TRBV2; j_gene: TRBJ2-7; CDR3aa: CASSVPSGRDEQYF
v_gene: TRBV9; j_gene: TRBJ1-3; CDR3aa: CASSYLGQGSGNTIYF
v_gene: TRBV2; j_gene: TRBJ1-2; CDR3aa: CASTGQGATYGYTF